The present T cell receptor (beta chain) was sequenced within a study of cytomegalovirus exposure and HLA in healthy donors. Background on the study: Assignment to the Caucasian-associated ancestry cluster applied to around four fifths of the approximately 420 genotyped donors.

In the case of this clone: The antigen is undetermined.

Use of 60 Vbeta and 13 Jbeta primers characterized the PCR. Profiled with immunoSEQ multiplex PCR; TCRdb holds only in-frame clones, not every one. This table has more than 85,000 clones, roughly three quarters appearing once. Germline V gene sequence: CDR1 MGHRA, CDR2 YSYEKL. Trimming removed 5 bases at V and 2 bases at J, with 13 bases between. This CDR3 contains 15 residues. Study outcomes and limitations: Information on immune exposure was restricted to one variable (CMV serostatus). Despite most TCR sequences being rare, some public TCRs occurred in many donors.

The rearrangement joins TRBV4-1 to TRBJ2-1; D may be TRBD1 (6 bases). The sample consisted of PBMCs. The TCR sequence derives from a woman aged 50 to 60 in good health and CMV-seropositive. This chain's CDR3 is CASSAGTPTYNEQFF. The DNA for the CDR3 is TGCGCCAGCAGCGCCGGGACACCTACCTACAATGAGCAGTTCTTC.